This TCR beta chain was found in a study of T cells after yellow fever vaccination. One entry per CDR3 protein, called by TCRdb with MiXCR from the 5' RACE reads. Here the sample spans 450,000 to 550,000 distinct CDR3 sequences, 20% to 25% being singletons. CDR3 length: 17 residues. Germline values: CDR1 LGHNA, CDR2 YSLEER. V was pared by 1 base and J by 4 bases, with 7 bases of the junction left unmatched. The input for sequencing was PBMCs, taken about 21 days after the first yellow fever vaccination. The sequence came from a man between 18 and 35 years old who received the YFV17D yellow fever vaccine. V is TRBV4-3 and J is TRBJ2-6; 7 positions match TRBD1. This CDR3 reads CASSQAVRGRGANVLTF. The CDR3, as DNA: TGCGCCAGCAGCCAAGCGGTGAGGGGGCGCGGGGCCAACGTCCTGACTTTC.